The sample holds many counts of the clone carrying this TCR beta chain. The antigen remains unidentified. This sample stems from a study of Graves' ophthalmopathy and Graves' hyperthyroidism. Study-wide findings and caveats: In blood appeared most of the expanded thyroid clonotypes whose frequency exceeded 0.001.

Amplified material comprised TCR beta CDR3 regions derived from RNA transcripts. Investigators did first-round RT-PCR with HTBI primers, then second-round multiplex PCR. TCRdb used MiXCR to reprocess the multiplex PCR reads, holding one entry per CDR3 protein. The sample lists under 200,000 distinct CDR3 sequences; less than 45% were seen once. The TCR originated in a woman between 35 and 50 years old with Graves' ophthalmopathy. Sequencing used peripheral blood.

CDR3 nucleotide sequence: TGTGCCAGCAGCCACCAGGGTGTGAGCGAAGCTTTCTTT. This translates into CASSHQGVSEAFF. V gene TRBV14 combines with J gene TRBJ1-1; a weak D match, TRBD1 (5 bases). V lost 3 bases and J lost 8, with 13 bases in between. Germline V gives CDR1 SGHDN, CDR2 FVKESK. The CDR3 totals 13 residues.